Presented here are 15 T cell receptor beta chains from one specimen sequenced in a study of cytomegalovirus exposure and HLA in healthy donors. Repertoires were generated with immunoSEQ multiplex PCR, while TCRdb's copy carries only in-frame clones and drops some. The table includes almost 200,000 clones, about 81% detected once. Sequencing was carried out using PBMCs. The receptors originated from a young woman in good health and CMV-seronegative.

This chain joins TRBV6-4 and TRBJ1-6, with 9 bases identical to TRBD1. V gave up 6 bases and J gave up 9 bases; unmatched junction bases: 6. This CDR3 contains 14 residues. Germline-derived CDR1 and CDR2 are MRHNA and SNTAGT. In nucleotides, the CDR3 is TGTGCCAGCAGGAGGGACAGGGTATCTTCACCCCTCCACTTT. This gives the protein CASRRDRVSSPLHF.

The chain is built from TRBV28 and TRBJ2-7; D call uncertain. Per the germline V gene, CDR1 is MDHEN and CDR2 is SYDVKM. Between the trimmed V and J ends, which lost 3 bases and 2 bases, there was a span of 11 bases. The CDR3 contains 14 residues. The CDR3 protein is CASSFKQAPYEQYF. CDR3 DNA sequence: TGTGCCAGCAGTTTTAAGCAGGCGCCCTACGAGCAGTACTTC.

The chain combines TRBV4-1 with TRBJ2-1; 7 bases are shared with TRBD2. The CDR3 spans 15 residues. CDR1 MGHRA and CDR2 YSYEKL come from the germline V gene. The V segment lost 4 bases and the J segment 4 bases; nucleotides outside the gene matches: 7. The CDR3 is CASSRWGEGYNEQFF. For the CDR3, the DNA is TGCGCCAGCAGCCGTTGGGGGGAGGGTTACAATGAGCAGTTCTTC.

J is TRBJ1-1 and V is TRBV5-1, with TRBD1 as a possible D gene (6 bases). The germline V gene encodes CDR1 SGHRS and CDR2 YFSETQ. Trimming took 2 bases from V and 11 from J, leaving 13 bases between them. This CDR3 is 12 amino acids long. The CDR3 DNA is TGCGCCAGCAGCTTTGGGACATTTGGTGCTTTCTTT. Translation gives CASSFGTFGAFF. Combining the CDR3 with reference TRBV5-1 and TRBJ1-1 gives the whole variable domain KAGVTQTPRYLIKTRGQQVTLSCSPISGHRSVSWYQQTPGQGLQFLFEYFSETQRNKGNFPGRFSGRQFSNSRSEMNVSTLELGDSALYLCASSFGTFGAFFGQGTRLTVV.

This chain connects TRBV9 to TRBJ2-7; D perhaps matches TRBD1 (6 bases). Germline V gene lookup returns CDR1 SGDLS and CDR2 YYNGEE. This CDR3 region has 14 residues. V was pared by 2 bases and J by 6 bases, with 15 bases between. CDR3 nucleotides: TGTGCCAGCAGCGTCGGGCAGGGGATCGGCGAGCAGTACTTC. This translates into CASSVGQGIGEQYF. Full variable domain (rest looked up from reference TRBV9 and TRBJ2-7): DSGVTQTPKHLITATGQRVTLRCSPRSGDLSVYWYQQSLDQGLQFLIQYYNGEERAKGNILERFSAQQFPDLHSELNLSSLELGDSALYFCASSVGQGIGEQYFGPGTRLTVT.

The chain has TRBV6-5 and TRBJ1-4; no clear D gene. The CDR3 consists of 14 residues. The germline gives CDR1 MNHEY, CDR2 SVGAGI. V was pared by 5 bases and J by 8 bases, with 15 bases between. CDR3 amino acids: CASSGSGRLEKLFF. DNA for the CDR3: TGTGCCAGCAGTGGAAGTGGGAGATTGGAAAAACTGTTTTTT.

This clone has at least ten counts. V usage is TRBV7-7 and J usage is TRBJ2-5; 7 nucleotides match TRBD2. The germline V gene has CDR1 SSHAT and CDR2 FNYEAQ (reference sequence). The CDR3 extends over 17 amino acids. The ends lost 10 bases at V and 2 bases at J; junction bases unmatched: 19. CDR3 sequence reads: CATHGGYLSGKQETQYF. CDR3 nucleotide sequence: TGTGCCACCCACGGGGGTTACCTAAGCGGGAAACAAGAGACCCAGTACTTC.

CDR3 protein: CASSNRGFETQYF. The CDR3 DNA reads as TGTGCCAGTAGTAACAGGGGTTTTGAGACCCAGTACTTC. The chain is built from TRBV19 and TRBJ2-5; 7 nucleotides agree with TRBD1. From germline, CDR1 is LNHDA and CDR2 SQIVND (reference sequence). V gave up 4 bases and J gave up 5 bases; unmatched junction bases: 4. This CDR3 contains 13 residues.

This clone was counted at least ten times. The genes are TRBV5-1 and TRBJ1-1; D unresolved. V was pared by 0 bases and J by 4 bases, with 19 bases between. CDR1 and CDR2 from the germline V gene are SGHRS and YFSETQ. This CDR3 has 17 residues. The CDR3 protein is CASSLARTGTGSTEAFF. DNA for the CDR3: TGCGCCAGCAGCTTGGCACGGACGGGAACCGGGAGCACTGAAGCTTTCTTT.

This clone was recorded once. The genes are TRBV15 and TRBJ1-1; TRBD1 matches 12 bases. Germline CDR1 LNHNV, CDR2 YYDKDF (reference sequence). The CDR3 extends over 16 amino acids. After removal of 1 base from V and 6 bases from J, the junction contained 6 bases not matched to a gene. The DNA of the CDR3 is TGTGCCACCAGCAGAGTTGGGGGACAGGGGGCTGCTGAAGCTTTCTTT. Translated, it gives CATSRVGGQGAAEAFF.

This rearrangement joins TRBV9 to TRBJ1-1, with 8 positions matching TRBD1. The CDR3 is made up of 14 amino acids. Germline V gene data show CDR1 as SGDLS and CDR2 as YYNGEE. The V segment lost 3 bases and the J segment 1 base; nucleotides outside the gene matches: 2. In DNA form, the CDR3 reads TGTGCCAGCAGCGCGACAGGGGCGAACACTGAAGCTTTCTTT. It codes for CASSATGANTEAFF.

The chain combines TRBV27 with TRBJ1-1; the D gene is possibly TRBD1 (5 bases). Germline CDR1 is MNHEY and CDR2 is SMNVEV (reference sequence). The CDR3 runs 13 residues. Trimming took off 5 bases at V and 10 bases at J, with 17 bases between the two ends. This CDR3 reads CASSTGNPLRAFF. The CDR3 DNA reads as TGTGCCAGCAGTACAGGTAACCCACTGAGAGCTTTCTTT.

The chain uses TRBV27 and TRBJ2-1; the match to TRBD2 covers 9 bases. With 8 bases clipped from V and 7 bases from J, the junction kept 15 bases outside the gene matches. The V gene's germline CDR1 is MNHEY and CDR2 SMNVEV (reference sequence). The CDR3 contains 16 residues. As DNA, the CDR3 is TGTGCCAGCGGATTTTTCTTGACTAGCGGTGGGAATGAGCAGTTCTTC. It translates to CASGFFLTSGGNEQFF.

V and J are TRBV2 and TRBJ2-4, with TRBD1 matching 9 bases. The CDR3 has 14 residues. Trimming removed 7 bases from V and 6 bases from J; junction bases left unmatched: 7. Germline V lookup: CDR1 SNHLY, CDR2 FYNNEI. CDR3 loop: CASTKGQGRNIQYF. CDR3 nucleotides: TGTGCCAGCACTAAAGGACAGGGGAGAAACATTCAGTACTTC.

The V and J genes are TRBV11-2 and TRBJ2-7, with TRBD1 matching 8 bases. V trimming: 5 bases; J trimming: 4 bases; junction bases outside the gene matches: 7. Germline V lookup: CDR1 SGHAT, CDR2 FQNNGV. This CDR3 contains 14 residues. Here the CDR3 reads CASSPGQGAYEQYF. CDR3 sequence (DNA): TGTGCCAGCAGCCCCGGCCAGGGGGCATACGAGCAGTACTTC.